A selection of T cell receptor beta chains follows, all from one sample in a study of control samples from healthy donors and cancer patients. TCRdb's table, derived via immunoSEQ multiplex PCR, lists solely in-frame clones and lacks some. The repertoire has 84,000 or so clones, around 91% of them found once; the top ten carry 15% to 19%. Sequenced input: blood. The receptors were sampled from a man in his thirties or forties in good health. Each CDR3 is given with its conserved first and last residue. The D gene is left open where the match is weak.

J | V | D | CDR3 | DNA
TRBJ2-7 | TRBV7-9 | . | CASSRDGLSSYEQYF | TGTGCCAGCAGCCGGGACGGCCTTAGCTCCTACGAGCAGTACTTC
TRBJ2-1 | TRBV7-2 | TRBD1 | CASSHRRSTGVNHEQFF | TGTGCCAGCAGCCACCGGAGGTCGACAGGGGTTAACCATGAGCAGTTCTTC
TRBJ1-2 | TRBV6-5 | . | CASSYGQLYGYTF | TGTGCCAGCAGTTACGGGCAGCTCTATGGCTACACCTTC
TRBJ2-7 | TRBV19 | TRBD2 | CASSINPMGLDEVYEQYF | TGTGCCAGTAGCATAAACCCTATGGGACTAGATGAGGTCTACGAGCAGTACTTC
TRBJ1-1 | TRBV29-1 | TRBD1 | CSVEVPETGLAPRF | TGCAGCGTTGAAGTACCTGAGACAGGGTTAGCCCCGAGGTTT
TRBJ1-2 | TRBV6-5 | . | CASSSAGQGLYTF | TGTGCCAGCAGTTCTGCCGGGCAGGGTCTCTACACCTTC
TRBJ1-6 | TRBV28 | . | CASSIWDPFSLHF | TGTGCCAGCAGCATCTGGGACCCTTTTTCCCTCCACTTT
TRBJ2-7 | TRBV27 | . | CASSLYSYQSYEQYF | TGTGCCAGCAGTTTATACAGCTACCAATCCTACGAGCAGTACTTC
TRBJ1-4 | TRBV6-1 | . | CASSEQGTKNEKLFF | TGTGCCAGCAGTGAACAGGGGACTAAGAATGAAAAACTGTTTTTT
TRBJ1-3 | TRBV29-1 | . | CSVIPLSGNTIYF | TGCAGCGTTATACCCCTCTCTGGAAACACCATATATTTT
TRBJ1-6 | TRBV18 | . | CASSPRKQPPSPLHF | TGTGCCAGCTCACCACGGAAACAGCCGCCTTCACCCCTCCACTTT
TRBJ1-6 | TRBV13 | . | CASSLAFPSYNSPLHF | TGTGCCAGCAGCTTAGCTTTTCCCTCCTATAATTCACCCCTCCACTTT
TRBJ2-7 | TRBV12-3/TRBV12-4 | . | CASSFGQSYEQYF | TGTGCCAGCAGTTTTGGGCAGTCCTACGAGCAGTACTTC
TRBJ2-1 | TRBV27 | . | CASSFGTRGGNEQFF | TGTGCCAGCAGTTTTGGTACCAGGGGAGGCAATGAGCAGTTCTTC
TRBJ2-7 | TRBV21-1 | . | CASSLRAGVQYEQYF | TGTGCCAGCAGCCTAAGAGCGGGAGTACAGTACGAGCAGTACTTC